What follows are 22 T cell receptor beta chains derived from one specimen sequenced in a study of T cells after yellow fever vaccination. MiXCR, applied by TCRdb to the 5' RACE reads, yields one record per CDR3 protein. The sample shows approximately 27,000 distinct CDR3 sequences, 4.5% to 7% of them seen only once. Source: PBMCs, either bulk or a sorted T-cell subset (CD4+, CD8+, memory, or dextramer-sorted; not recorded which), taken 15 days after the yellow fever booster vaccination. The source of these receptors is a man aged 25-45 years who received the YFV17D yellow fever vaccine.

This clonotype was counted many times. The chain is built from TRBV7-2 and TRBJ2-1, with 8 bases fitting TRBD2. The CDR3 extends over 15 amino acids. Germline assignment: CDR1 SGHTA and CDR2 FQGNSA. Trimming cost V 5 bases and J 4 bases; bases outside gene matches: 7. Here the CDR3 reads CASSPTSGRYNEQFF. In DNA, the CDR3 is TGTGCCAGCAGCCCCACTAGCGGACGTTACAATGAGCAGTTCTTC.

This clonotype was seen a few times. The V call is TRBV4-2, the J call TRBJ2-1; 7 nucleotides line up with TRBD2. V shed 4 bases and J 6 bases; nucleotides not matched to a gene: 9. CDR1 and CDR2 from the germline V gene are LGHNA and YNFKEQ. CDR3 length: 15 amino acids. Here the CDR3 DNA reads TGTGCCAGCAGCCCCCCCCCGGGCGGGAGCAATGAGCAGTTCTTC. Translated: CASSPPPGGSNEQFF.

On this clonotype: A much larger clone is a single base away; this may be a read error. This sequence joins TRBV20-1 and TRBJ2-2; D may correspond to TRBD1 or TRBD2 (6 bases each). This CDR3 comprises 14 residues. Germline CDR1 and CDR2: DFQATT and SNEGSKA (reference sequence). The CDR3 DNA reads TGCAGTGCTGCACGGGGGCGCAACACCGGGGAGCAGTTTTTT. It yields the protein CSAARGRNTGEQFF.

At least ten counts were recorded for this clonotype. The chain combines TRBV3-1 with TRBJ2-2; D gene unclear. The ends were cut back, 6 bases at V and 2 bases at J, with 1 base in the middle. The CDR3 totals 11 residues. Germline V gene sequence: CDR1 LGHDT, CDR2 YNNKEL (reference sequence). The CDR3, as DNA: TGTGCCAGCAGTAACACCGGGGAGCTGTTTTTT. Protein sequence: CASSNTGELFF.

This clonotype was observed at least ten times. The genes are TRBV11-2 and TRBJ2-6; 12 bases match TRBD1. The CDR3 extends over 19 amino acids. Germline loops: CDR1 SGHAT, CDR2 FQNNGV. The V segment lost 4 bases and the J segment 3 bases; nucleotides outside the gene matches: 10. CDR3 in amino acids: CASSSPTGTGGFGANVLTF. The CDR3 coding sequence is TGTGCCAGCAGCTCACCGACCGGGACAGGGGGCTTTGGGGCCAACGTCCTGACTTTC. Using reference TRBV11-2 and TRBJ2-6 for the parts outside the CDR3, the full variable domain is EAGVAQSPRYKIIEKRQSVAFWCNPISGHATLYWYQQILGQGPKLLIQFQNNGVVDDSQLPKDRFSAERLKGVDSTLKIQPAKLEDSAVYLCASSSPTGTGGFGANVLTFGAGSRLTVL.

This clonotype has ten or more counts. The chain employs TRBV7-3 and TRBJ2-7; D is perhaps TRBD1 (6 bases). Looked up from germline, CDR1 is SGHTA and CDR2 is FQGTGA. V lost 4 bases to trimming and J lost 0 bases, with 10 bases between them. CDR3 length: 14 residues. The CDR3 is CASSSTGNSYEQYF. CDR3 DNA sequence: TGTGCCAGCAGCTCAACAGGGAACTCCTACGAGCAGTACTTC.

This clonotype showed up many times. The V gene is TRBV18, the J gene TRBJ1-1; D may be TRBD1 (5 bases). This CDR3 contains 12 residues. Trimming left V 3 bases short and J 5 bases short, with 7 bases between. Germline V gives CDR1 KGHSH, CDR2 LQKENI. The chain's CDR3 is CASSPRETEAFF. As DNA, the CDR3 is TGTGCCAGCTCACCCAGGGAAACTGAAGCTTTCTTT.

A word on this clonotype: A much larger clone lies a single base off, so this may be a read error. The chain's CDR3 is CASSPGTGLHETQYF. CDR3 bases: TGTGCCAGCAGCCCCGGGACAGGGCTACACGAGACCCAGTACTTC. The gene calls are TRBV7-9 and TRBJ2-5; TRBD1 matches at 9 bases. V gave up 5 bases and J gave up 5 bases; unmatched junction bases: 9. Germline CDR1 reads SEHNR; CDR2 reads FQNEAQ (reference sequence). There are 15 residues in the CDR3.

This clonotype was detected many times. The genes are TRBV12-3 or TRBV12-4 and TRBJ1-2; possible D gene TRBD1, 5 bases. V lost 6 bases to trimming and J lost 7 bases, with 15 bases between them. CDR3 length: 13 amino acids. CDR3: CASRTTDSSGYTF. The CDR3 DNA reads TGTGCCAGCAGAACCACCGACAGTTCTGGCTACACCTTC.

This clonotype occurred many times. As DNA, the CDR3 is TGCGCCAGCAGCTTGCGGCTAGCTCCCCCCGATGAGCAGTTCTTC. Amino acids: CASSLRLAPPDEQFF. The chain is built from TRBV5-1 and TRBJ2-1; tentative D call: TRBD2 (5 bases). This CDR3 spans 15 amino acids. Germline V lookup: CDR1 SGHRS, CDR2 YFSETQ. Trimming stripped 1 base from V and 8 bases from J, with 16 bases between.

This clonotype was detected ten times or more. The V and J genes are TRBV7-9 and TRBJ1-3, with D maybe TRBD1 (6 bases). The germline V and J ends were trimmed by 7 bases and 0 bases, with 16 bases remaining between them. Germline V gene sequence: CDR1 SEHNR, CDR2 FQNEAQ (reference sequence). There are 16 residues in the CDR3. The CDR3 DNA reads TGTGCCAGCAACCCAACAGGGAAAGACTCTGGAAACACCATATATTTT. Protein: CASNPTGKDSGNTIYF.

This clonotype was counted at least ten times. The chain links TRBV18 to TRBJ2-5, with a tentative D call TRBD2 (5 bases). Germline CDR1 KGHSH, CDR2 LQKENI. CDR3 size: 16 residues. The V end was cut by 6 bases, the J end by 0 bases, with 17 bases between. The CDR3 region has the DNA TGTGCCAGCTCTCCCGGGATAGCTCGGTACCAAGAGACCCAGTACTTC. Its translation: CASSPGIARYQETQYF.

The sample holds many counts of this clonotype. This chain connects TRBV5-1 to TRBJ2-1; TRBD2 is a possible D gene (5 bases). The V end was cut by 2 bases, the J end by 0 bases, with 9 bases between. CDR1 and CDR2 from the germline V gene are SGHRS and YFSETQ. This CDR3 has 15 amino acids. Here the CDR3 DNA reads TGCGCCAGCAGCTTAGCGGCGCTCTCCTACAATGAGCAGTTCTTC. Translating it yields CASSLAALSYNEQFF.

This clonotype was picked up many times. V is TRBV30 and J is TRBJ2-5; D tentatively fits TRBD1 or TRBD2 (5 bases each). Trimming cost V 3 bases and J 2 bases, with 13 bases left between them. CDR1 is GTSNPN and CDR2 is SVGIG in the germline V gene (reference sequence). The length of the CDR3 is 14 residues. CDR3 DNA sequence: TGTGCCTGGAGCGAATGGGACGGGCAAGAGACCCAGTACTTC. This translates into CAWSEWDGQETQYF. The variable domain in full, with the rest retrieved from reference TRBV30 and TRBJ2-5, is SQTIHQWPATLVQPVGSPLSLECTVEGTSNPNLYWYRQAAGRGLQLLFYSVGIGQISSEVPQNLSASRPQDRQFILSSKKLLLSDSGFYLCAWSEWDGQETQYFGPGTRLLVL.

This clonotype has a count of ten or more. The chain couples TRBV25-1 to TRBJ2-1; 12 nucleotides agree with TRBD2. V trimming: 6 bases; J trimming: 5 bases; junction bases outside the gene matches: 11. The CDR3 is 17 residues long. Germline V gene data show CDR1 as MGHDK and CDR2 as SYGVNS. The chain's CDR3 is CASSDLGRTSGDNEQFF. The CDR3 coding sequence is TGTGCCAGCAGCGACCTGGGCCGGACTAGCGGGGACAATGAGCAGTTCTTC.

This clonotype rates as medium-sized. CDR3: CASSLFYEQYF. CDR3 DNA: TGTGCCAGCAGCTTATTTTACGAGCAGTACTTC. The V call is TRBV7-2, the J call TRBJ2-7; D is unclear. Germline V gene data show CDR1 as SGHTA and CDR2 as FQGNSA. The CDR3 is 11 amino acids. V was pared by 2 bases and J by 4 bases, with 3 bases between.

As to this clonotype: One base away lies a much larger clone, so this may be a sequencing read error. The chain carries TRBV2 and TRBJ2-5, with D uncertain. The CDR3 length is 11 residues. Between the trimmed V and J ends, which lost 4 bases and 5 bases, there was a span of 5 bases. CDR1 is SNHLY and CDR2 is FYNNEI in the germline V gene. For the CDR3, the DNA is TGTGCCAGCAGTGTCCACGAGACCCAGTACTTC. It specifies CASSVHETQYF.

This clonotype appeared many times. The V and J genes are TRBV4-3 and TRBJ1-2; D may be TRBD1 (6 bases). Trimming shortened V by 0 bases and J by 8 bases, and 13 bases separated the two germline ends. This CDR3 contains 14 residues. Germline lookup yields CDR1 LGHNA and CDR2 YSLEER. CDR3 bases: TGCGCCAGCAGCCAAGAATCAGGGGTGGGCGGCTACACCTTC. It is translated as CASSQESGVGGYTF.

This clonotype appeared many times. V is TRBV6-5 and J is TRBJ2-6; the D is unclear. There are 16 residues in the CDR3. From germline, CDR1 is MNHEY and CDR2 SVGAGI. The V end was cut by 2 bases, the J end by 0 bases, with 8 bases between. The CDR3, as DNA: TGTGCCAGCAGTTACGTGACCGTCTCTGGGGCCAACGTCCTGACTTTC. This sequence encodes CASSYVTVSGANVLTF.

This clonotype ranks as medium-sized. V gene TRBV24-1 combines with J gene TRBJ2-1; TRBD1 matches at 10 bases. V dropped 4 bases and J dropped 6; count of bases not matched to a gene: 8. Germline CDR1 is KGHDR and CDR2 is SFDVKD. The CDR3 runs 16 residues. The DNA for the CDR3 is TGTGCCACCAGTGAATTTTCGGGACAGGGGTTCAATGAGCAGTTCTTC. Translating gives CATSEFSGQGFNEQFF.

This clonotype was seen repeatedly, ten times or more. The J gene is TRBJ2-1, the V gene TRBV10-1, with 11 bases aligning to TRBD2. This CDR3 has 15 amino acids. V was clipped by 5 bases and J by 6 bases; unmatched bases: 6. Germline CDR1 and CDR2: WNHNN and SYGVQD (reference sequence). The CDR3: CASSKVAGGRNEQFF. As DNA, the CDR3 is TGCGCCAGCAGTAAGGTAGCGGGGGGGCGCAATGAGCAGTTCTTC.

This clonotype counts as medium-sized. V usage is TRBV3-1 and J usage is TRBJ2-7; tentative D call: TRBD2 (6 bases). V was trimmed by 7 bases and J by 0 bases, leaving 10 bases between them. CDR1 is LGHDT and CDR2 is YNNKEL in the germline V gene (reference sequence). The CDR3 length is 13 residues. The CDR3 is CASNLRGSYEQYF. The CDR3 DNA reads as TGTGCCAGCAACCTGCGGGGCTCCTACGAGCAGTACTTC.